Detailed here is one TCR beta chain. Its antigen is still unknown. This entry is derived from a study of vaccination effects on CD4 cells after COVID-19. Study results and limitations: Late in the post-vaccination period, infection-induced and vaccine-induced clones underwent marked clonal contraction.

Some clones are missing from TCRdb's copy, which holds only in-frame ones; the method was immunoSEQ multiplex PCR. The sample carries tens of thousands of clones, about 70% recorded once. V shed 0 bases and J shed 5 bases, with 13 bases lying between them. Germline V lookup: CDR1 LGHNA, CDR2 YNFKEQ. The CDR3 extends over 15 amino acids. It was after 10 days of culture that CD4+ T cells were isolated. SARS-CoV-2 infected the person between March and December 2020, as confirmed by PCR. Each person got two doses of an mRNA SARS-CoV-2 vaccine, BNT162b2 or mRNA-1273. Half-medium changes using IL-2 medium occurred on days 3 and 7.

This TCR was sampled from a human donor who had a prior SARS-CoV-2 infection. This specimen consisted of CD4+ T cells from PBMCs cultured without peptide, obtained after COVID-19 vaccination. The V and J genes are TRBV4-2 and TRBJ2-5; perhaps TRBD2 as D (6 bases). The CDR3 nucleotides read TGTGCCAGCAGCCAAGAACTAGCCAGTTGGGAGACCCAGTACTTC. Its protein product is CASSQELASWETQYF.